This T cell receptor (beta chain) came from a study of T cell changes during pregnancy in multiple sclerosis. Germline assignment: CDR1 SGHTA and CDR2 FQGNSA. V dropped 3 bases and J dropped 3 bases, with 6 bases sitting between them. The CDR3 spans 12 residues. Sequencing was performed with immunoSEQ multiplex PCR; in TCRdb, only in-frame clones are kept and a portion is missing. Of tens of thousands of clones detected, roughly 93% appear once; the ten largest clones hold around 1.9%. The material was peripheral blood, obtained in the second trimester of pregnancy. V gene TRBV7-2 combines with J gene TRBJ2-7, with D unresolved. This receptor was taken from a female donor with multiple sclerosis, enrolled in a pregnancy study. CDR3 nucleotide sequence: TGTGCCAGCAGCTTCGCCGGCTACGAGCAGTACTTC. Its protein is CASSFAGYEQYF. The complete variable domain, with remaining parts taken from reference TRBV7-2 and TRBJ2-7, reads GAGVSQSPSNKVTEKGKDVELRCDPISGHTALYWYRQSLGQGLEFLIYFQGNSAPDKSGLPSDRFSAERTGGSVSTLTIQRTQQEDSAVYLCASSFAGYEQYFGPGTRLTVT.